The 8 T cell receptor beta chains listed next were all sequenced from one sample in a study of T-cell memory formation after mild COVID-19 (dated by TCRdb to the early 2020s). Library preparation used 5' RACE. TCRdb lists the instrument as Illumina NovaSeq 6000. Using fastp trimming at Q25 and MiXCR clonotype assembly, TCRdb reanalyzed the public sequencing data and kept in-frame beta chains. Each record represents a unique CDR3 protein, reported with the most common genes and DNA among its rows. This sample gives under 400,000 distinct CDR3 sequences in total; 25% to 30% of them show up just once. Together, the top ten hold approximately 12% of the sample. The sequencing input was PBMCs or a T cell subset sorted from them (not recorded which). The receptors were gathered from an adult woman who had mild COVID-19 (a few samples of this study predate the infection). The sample titles of this study are shuffled in the database, so cell type and time point are left out; the donor was told from shared clones.

The chain uses TRBV6-2 or TRBV6-3 and TRBJ2-7, with 14 bases aligning to TRBD2. This CDR3 has 15 residues. Per the germline V gene, CDR1 is MNHEY and CDR2 is SVGEGT. Losses at the gene ends were 6 bases for V and 5 bases for J; bases not matched to a gene: 6. Here the CDR3 reads CASRTGTSGGDEQYF. The DNA for the CDR3 is TGTGCCAGCAGAACCGGGACTAGCGGGGGTGACGAGCAGTACTTC.

The chain has TRBV6-1 and TRBJ2-7; D not resolved. The ends were cut back, 3 bases at V and 5 bases at J, with 5 bases in the middle. Looked up from germline, CDR1 is MNHNS and CDR2 is SASEGT. The CDR3 sequence is 11 residues long. The CDR3 sequence: CASSDFNEQYF. Here the CDR3 DNA reads TGTGCCAGCAGTGACTTTAACGAGCAGTACTTC.

This clonotype was observed a handful of times. This chain's CDR3 is CSVSSGLARYEQYF. Written as DNA, the CDR3 is TGCAGCGTTAGTTCCGGACTAGCGCGATACGAGCAGTACTTC. The gene calls are TRBV29-1 and TRBJ2-7; TRBD2 aligns across 9 bases. The trim removed 5 bases at V and 4 bases at J, leaving 9 bases unmatched. CDR1 is SQVTM and CDR2 is ANQGSEA in the germline V gene. This CDR3 spans 14 amino acids.

This sequence joins TRBV14 and TRBJ2-7, with 7 bases that match TRBD1. This CDR3 comprises 12 residues. CDR1 and CDR2 from the germline V gene are SGHDN and FVKESK. With V trimmed by 8 bases and J by 3 bases, 4 bases remained unmatched. CDR3 bases: TGTGCCAGCGGACAGGCCAACTACGAGCAGTACTTC. Protein product: CASGQANYEQYF.

This clonotype was counted only a few times. V and J are TRBV3-1 and TRBJ1-1, with TRBD1 matching 9 bases. The junction had 5 bases not matched to a gene; V was cut back by 3 bases and J by 0 bases. The CDR3 contains 16 residues. The germline CDR1 and CDR2 sequences are LGHDT and YNNKEL (reference sequence). CDR3 DNA: TGTGCCAGCAGCCACACAGGGGGCGGAATGAACACTGAAGCTTTCTTT. Its protein is CASSHTGGGMNTEAFF.

This chain uses TRBV4-3 with TRBJ2-1; the match to TRBD2 covers 8 bases. The CDR3 spans 17 residues. Germline CDR1 LGHNA, CDR2 YSLEER. V lost 4 bases and J lost 7; bases outside the gene matches: 15. The CDR3 sequence: CASSRRDQREFRNEQFF. DNA for the CDR3: TGCGCCAGCAGCCGCAGGGACCAGCGGGAGTTCCGGAATGAGCAGTTCTTC.

This chain connects TRBV4-2 to TRBJ1-1; D is uncertain. Trimming removed 0 bases at V and 4 bases at J, with 15 bases between. Germline values: CDR1 LGHNA, CDR2 YNFKEQ. This CDR3 has 16 residues. The CDR3 is CASSQEARAGGTEAFF. The DNA for the CDR3 is TGTGCCAGCAGCCAAGAGGCCCGGGCGGGTGGCACTGAAGCTTTCTTT.

The V and J genes are TRBV7-2 and TRBJ1-2, with TRBD1 matching over 8 bases. V was clipped by 4 bases and J by 5 bases; unmatched bases: 15. CDR1 SGHTA and CDR2 FQGNSA come from the germline V gene. The length of the CDR3 is 17 residues. This CDR3 is CASSSWRAGGAGYGYTF. The CDR3, as DNA: TGTGCCAGCAGCTCCTGGAGGGCAGGGGGCGCGGGGTATGGCTACACCTTC.